Following are 21 T cell receptor beta chains from one sample sequenced in a study of spatial heterogeneity in lung cancer. Regarding the study as a whole: Tumoral mutation counts were tracked by counts of expanded intratumoral alpha and beta TCRs.

Time point described: sample taken at primary tumor resection. TCRdb re-derived calls from the 5' RACE reads in MiXCR, one entry per CDR3 protein. The table has about 18,000 distinct CDR3 sequences, approximately 9.7% seen once. Antigen specificity for these receptors is unknown. The source material was lung tumor tissue, sampled at surgery. The receptors shown here come from a female donor with early-stage non-small cell lung cancer.

This clonotype came up many times. In a library made to pick up alpha chains, this beta chain is a stray read with a size that means little. This chain joins TRBV3-1 and TRBJ2-2; no clear D gene. V lost 4 bases to trimming and J lost 6 bases, with 18 bases between them. Germline V gives CDR1 LGHDT, CDR2 YNNKEL (reference sequence). The CDR3 covers 16 residues. As DNA, the CDR3 is TGTGCCAGCAGCCTGAGGCCAACGTCAACTTCCGGGGAGCTGTTTTTT. Protein product: CASSLRPTSTSGELFF.

This clonotype showed up just a few times. Because this beta chain is a stray read in a library intended to capture alpha chains, its abundance should not be given much weight. The chain has TRBV7-2 and TRBJ2-5; D is undetermined. Germline lookup yields CDR1 SGHTA and CDR2 FQGNSA. The CDR3 extends over 17 amino acids. Trimming took off 5 bases at V and 2 bases at J, with 21 bases between the two ends. Written as DNA, the CDR3 is TGTGCCAGCAGCCCCGCGCCTACCATCAGGCTACAAGAGACCCAGTACTTC. Translation gives CASSPAPTIRLQETQYF. Variable domain in full (rest from reference TRBV7-2 and TRBJ2-5): GAGVSQSPSNKVTEKGKDVELRCDPISGHTALYWYRQSLGQGLEFLIYFQGNSAPDKSGLPSDRFSAERTGGSVSTLTIQRTQQEDSAVYLCASSPAPTIRLQETQYFGPGTRLLVL.

Concerning this clonotype itself: Since the library was made to target alpha chains, this beta chain is a stray read and its abundance is not meaningful. The chain uses TRBV12-3 or TRBV12-4 and TRBJ2-1; D is tentatively TRBD1 or TRBD2 (6 bases each). V lost 5 bases and J 4 bases, leaving 18 bases between the germline ends. The CDR3 runs 16 residues. Here the CDR3 DNA reads TGTGCCAGCAGTCCCTTCTTAGGGGGGTCATACAATGAGCAGTTCTTC. Encoded protein: CASSPFLGGSYNEQFF.

This clonotype was seen only once. This beta chain turned up in a library designed for alpha chains; as an off-target read, its abundance says little. V usage is TRBV19 and J usage is TRBJ2-3; D is perhaps TRBD1 (6 bases). Trimming cost V 10 bases and J 1 base, with 12 bases left between them. CDR1 and CDR2 (germline): LNHDA, SQIVND (reference sequence). This CDR3 comprises 13 residues. The CDR3 here is CATAGGRTDTQYF. CDR3 nucleotide sequence: TGTGCCACCGCTGGGGGCCGCACAGATACGCAGTATTTT.

The table lists this clonotype with many counts. Within a library made for alpha chains, this beta chain is off target, and its count is uninformative. The chain recombines TRBV19 with TRBJ2-2; D call uncertain. The CDR3 is 13 amino acids. Deletions cut 5 bases from V and 1 base from J, with 5 bases between. Germline loops: CDR1 LNHDA, CDR2 SQIVND (reference sequence). For the CDR3, the DNA is TGTGCCAGTAGTTTCAGGAACACCGGGGAGCTGTTTTTT. It yields the protein CASSFRNTGELFF.

This clonotype was detected ten times or more. This beta chain is an unintended read in a library built for alpha chains; its size means little. V and J are TRBV7-6 and TRBJ1-6; a weak D match, TRBD1 (5 bases). Germline values: CDR1 SGHVS, CDR2 FNYEAQ. This CDR3 comprises 15 residues. The V gene lost 1 base and the J gene lost 7 bases, with 11 bases spanning the gap. The CDR3 region is CASSLGGVNNSPLHF. CDR3 nucleotides: TGTGCCAGCAGCTTAGGAGGGGTAAACAATTCACCCCTCCACTTT.

Turning to this clonotype: A much larger clone lies one base from this, so it may be a read error. Since the library was made to target alpha chains, this beta chain is a stray read and its abundance is not meaningful. CDR3 nucleotide sequence: TGCGCCAGCAGCCAAGAATCGGACAGGGGAAAGGCAGTTACGCAGTATTTT. Translating gives CASSQESDRGKAVTQYF. The chain is built from TRBV4-3 and TRBJ2-3, with 9 bases matching TRBD1. The CDR3 is made up of 17 amino acids. Germline CDR1 LGHNA, CDR2 YSLEER. The V and J ends lost 0 bases and 8 bases, in that order; junction bases with no gene match: 12.

This clonotype showed up just a few times. This beta chain is a stray sequence in a library constructed for alpha chains; its clone size is not meaningful. The chain combines TRBV3-1 with TRBJ1-1; tentatively, D is TRBD1 (6 bases). The CDR3 is 13 amino acids. V was shortened by 2 bases and J by 10 bases, with 14 bases between the two germline ends. Per germline, CDR1 LGHDT and CDR2 YNNKEL (reference sequence). The CDR3 DNA sequence: TGTGCCAGCAGCCAAACTCTCACAGGGATAGCTTTCTTT. This encodes CASSQTLTGIAFF.

This clonotype was observed many times. Being off target in a library aimed at alpha chains, this beta chain has a size of little meaning. The chain employs TRBV4-1 and TRBJ1-2; D is ambiguous. CDR3 length: 13 residues. CDR1 and CDR2 (germline): MGHRA, YSYEKL. The V gene lost 0 bases and the J gene lost 1 base, with 3 bases spanning the gap. The CDR3 bases are TGCGCCAGCAGCCAAGATGGTAACTATGGCTACACCTTC. Translated: CASSQDGNYGYTF.

With respect to this clonotype: This beta chain is a stray sequence in a library constructed for alpha chains; its clone size is not meaningful. V gene TRBV2 combines with J gene TRBJ2-5; a possible D gene is TRBD1 (6 bases). The CDR3 totals 13 residues. V lost 6 bases, J lost 5 bases, and 13 bases lay in between. CDR1 is SNHLY, CDR2 FYNNEI, per germline. The CDR3 loop reads CASRPTGGETQYF. For the CDR3, the DNA is TGTGCCAGCAGGCCGACAGGAGGCGAGACCCAGTACTTC.

This clonotype was recorded at least ten times. Since it is a stray read in a library aimed at alpha chains, this beta chain has a size that is not meaningful. This chain connects TRBV2 to TRBJ2-7, with TRBD1 matching 7 bases. CDR1 is SNHLY and CDR2 is FYNNEI in the germline V gene. V dropped 5 bases and J dropped 2; count of bases not matched to a gene: 3. The CDR3 is 13 residues long. The CDR3 DNA reads as TGTGCCAGCAGTAGACAGGGTCCCTACGAGCAGTACTTC. Its protein product is CASSRQGPYEQYF.

In its sample, this clonotype was seen many times. Since the library was made to target alpha chains, this beta chain is a stray read and its abundance is not meaningful. This CDR3 is CASSFRSGGAREQFF. The CDR3 coding sequence is TGTGCCAGCAGTTTCCGTAGCGGGGGGGCACGTGAGCAGTTCTTC. V and J are TRBV12-3 or TRBV12-4 and TRBJ2-1; 11 positions match TRBD2. This CDR3 is built from 15 residues. J was trimmed by 9 bases and V by 3 bases; bases with no gene match: 7.

A remark on this clonotype: The library was designed around alpha chains, so this beta chain is a stray read whose abundance carries little weight. V usage is TRBV29-1 and J usage is TRBJ1-1; D unresolved. Germline V gene sequence: CDR1 SQVTM, CDR2 ANQGSEA. V was trimmed by 4 bases and J by 3 bases, leaving 12 bases between them. CDR3 length equals 13 residues. CDR3 nucleotides: TGCAGCGTTGCCAGCTCCCCGGACACTGAAGCTTTCTTT. Protein sequence: CSVASSPDTEAFF.

This clonotype counts as medium-sized. This beta chain represents an off-target read in a library built for alpha chains; its size is of limited meaning. The J gene is TRBJ2-3, the V gene TRBV6-2 or TRBV6-3, with D hard to call. The CDR3 is made up of 13 amino acids. Germline V gives CDR1 MNHEY, CDR2 SVGEGT. Trimming took 2 bases from V and 2 from J, leaving 5 bases between them. CDR3 residues: CASSYRDTDTQYF. The CDR3 DNA is TGTGCCAGCAGTTACAGGGACACAGATACGCAGTATTTT.

A word on this clonotype: This beta chain is a stray sequence in a library constructed for alpha chains; its clone size is not meaningful. The chain carries TRBV7-9 and TRBJ1-1, with a tentative D call TRBD1 (5 bases). The germline V gene encodes CDR1 SEHNR and CDR2 FQNEAQ (reference sequence). This CDR3 contains 13 residues. Trimming cost V 2 bases and J 1 base, with 5 bases left between them. The CDR3 protein is CASSLQGNTEAFF. DNA of the CDR3: TGTGCCAGCAGCTTACAGGGGAACACTGAAGCTTTCTTT.

There are a few counts of this clonotype. This beta chain is a stray sequence in a library constructed for alpha chains; its clone size is not meaningful. V and J are TRBV3-1 and TRBJ1-5; D is undetermined. Germline values: CDR1 LGHDT, CDR2 YNNKEL (reference sequence). This CDR3 spans 15 amino acids. V lost 6 bases, J lost 2 bases, and 14 bases lay in between. The CDR3 region has the DNA TGTGCCAGCAGTCACGATCCCCGAGGCAATCAGCCCCAGCATTTT. Translation: CASSHDPRGNQPQHF.

This clonotype was counted many times. The library was built for alpha chains, so this beta chain is an off-target read and its size means little. V and J are TRBV10-3 and TRBJ1-2, with D hard to call. V shed 2 bases and J shed 4 bases, with 8 bases lying between them. Germline lookup yields CDR1 ENHRY and CDR2 SYGVKD. The CDR3 sequence is 13 residues long. The CDR3 DNA sequence: TGTGCCATCAGTGAGGTCGGGATCTATGGCTACACCTTC. Translated, it gives CAISEVGIYGYTF.

This clonotype was recorded a few times. This beta chain is a stray sequence in a library constructed for alpha chains; its clone size is not meaningful. This chain joins TRBV4-2 and TRBJ2-5; D is perhaps TRBD2 (6 bases). The CDR3 is made up of 13 amino acids. CDR1 is LGHNA, CDR2 YNFKEQ, per germline. Trimming removed 2 bases from V and 3 bases from J, with 7 bases in between. CDR3 in amino acids: CASSQPGEETQYF. The CDR3 nucleotides read TGTGCCAGCAGCCAACCGGGGGAAGAGACCCAGTACTTC.

For this clonotype: This beta chain was picked up by a library intended for alpha chains and is off target, so its count carries little meaning. In nucleotides, the CDR3 is TGTGCCACCCGGACAGTCACTGAAGCTTTCTTT. This codes for CATRTVTEAFF. The rearrangement uses TRBV10-3 and TRBJ1-1, with a possible D match to TRBD1 (6 bases). The CDR3 is 11 residues long. Germline V gives CDR1 ENHRY, CDR2 SYGVKD. Trimming removed 10 bases at V and 4 bases at J, with 10 bases between.

Comments on this clonotype: Found in a library prepared for alpha chains, this beta chain is an off-target read, and its abundance has little meaning. V gene TRBV20-1 combines with J gene TRBJ2-3; D gene unclear. V dropped 3 bases and J dropped 3 bases, with 4 bases sitting between them. This CDR3 comprises 11 residues. Looked up from germline, CDR1 is DFQATT and CDR2 is SNEGSKA (reference sequence). For the CDR3, the DNA is TGCAGTGCTAGGGGGACAGATACGCAGTATTTT. This sequence encodes CSARGTDTQYF.

Many counts were recorded for this clonotype. This beta chain appears as a stray read in a library generated for alpha chains; its size is not informative. This rearrangement joins TRBV7-2 to TRBJ1-5; tentatively, D is TRBD1 (5 bases). The V end lost 2 bases, the J end lost 7 bases, and 12 bases lay between the germline ends. CDR1 SGHTA and CDR2 FQGNSA come from the germline V gene. This CDR3 contains 14 residues. The CDR3: CASSLRQGEQPQHF. CDR3 in DNA: TGTGCCAGCAGCTTAAGGCAGGGTGAGCAGCCCCAGCATTTT.